This entry lists 28 T cell receptor beta chains sequenced from one sample in a study of blood T cell repertoires in COVID-19. Sequencing used immunoSEQ multiplex PCR; TCRdb keeps in-frame clones, though not all of them. This table has some 150,000 clones, about 79% appearing once. Sequenced: PBMCs or T cells enriched from blood (not recorded which). These receptors were obtained from a man aged 50 to 59 who had recovered from COVID-19.

The genes are TRBV5-4 and TRBJ2-7, with TRBD2 as a possible D gene (6 bases). The CDR3 spans 16 residues. V shed 5 bases and J shed 0 bases, with 18 bases lying between them. Germline V gene data show CDR1 as SGHNT and CDR2 as YYREEE (reference sequence). The CDR3 here is CASRLSRDSSSYEQYF. The CDR3 coding sequence is TGTGCCAGCAGGCTATCCCGGGACTCCAGCTCCTACGAGCAGTACTTC.

The chain is built from TRBV5-4 and TRBJ1-2; 12 bases are a match to TRBD1. The germline gives CDR1 SGHNT, CDR2 YYREEE (reference sequence). V was clipped by 3 bases and J by 5 bases; unmatched bases: 5. CDR3 size: 15 residues. CDR3 DNA sequence: TGTGCCAGCAGCTGGGGACAGGGGGCCGATTATGGCTACACCTTC. Translated: CASSWGQGADYGYTF.

This clone occurred once. CDR3 protein: CASSQHTSGGTYEQYF. In nucleotides, the CDR3 is TGCGCCAGCAGCCAGCACACTAGCGGGGGGACCTACGAGCAGTACTTC. This chain uses TRBV4-3 with TRBJ2-7; the match to TRBD2 covers 12 bases. Germline CDR1 LGHNA, CDR2 YSLEER. J lost 2 bases, V lost 3 bases, and 5 bases had no gene match. The CDR3 runs 16 residues.

The V and J genes are TRBV5-1 and TRBJ1-1; D possibly corresponds to TRBD1 (5 bases). Trimming removed 0 bases from V and 4 bases from J, with 7 bases in between. The CDR3 loop spans 13 amino acids. Germline V lookup: CDR1 SGHRS, CDR2 YFSETQ. The CDR3 protein is CASSLETVTEAFF. The CDR3 nucleotides are TGCGCCAGCAGCTTGGAGACAGTCACTGAAGCTTTCTTT.

The rearrangement joins TRBV7-2 to TRBJ1-6; a possible D gene is TRBD1 (5 bases). The germline V and J ends were trimmed by 3 bases and 9 bases, with 12 bases remaining between them. CDR1 SGHTA and CDR2 FQGNSA come from the germline V gene. This CDR3 comprises 14 residues. The CDR3 loop is CASSFGTQGSPLHF. The CDR3 DNA reads TGTGCCAGCAGCTTCGGGACTCAGGGTTCACCCCTCCACTTT.

The chain joins TRBV4-3 to TRBJ2-3, with 8 bases identical to TRBD2. Losses at the gene ends were 6 bases for V and 5 bases for J; bases not matched to a gene: 7. Per the germline V gene, CDR1 is LGHNA and CDR2 is YSLEER. The CDR3 is 14 amino acids. CDR3 bases: TGCGCCAGCAGTATTGGACTAGCCCGAGATACGCAGTATTTT. It yields the protein CASSIGLARDTQYF.

The chain couples TRBV30 to TRBJ2-3; D is ambiguous. Per germline, CDR1 GTSNPN and CDR2 SVGIG (reference sequence). The CDR3 extends over 13 amino acids. V lost 5 bases to trimming and J lost 4 bases, with 13 bases between them. The CDR3 region has the DNA TGTGCCTGGGGATTGCGAGTGGCAGATACGCAGTATTTT. This sequence encodes CAWGLRVADTQYF.

The rearrangement links TRBV5-1 to TRBJ1-1; the match to TRBD1 covers 8 bases. The CDR3 length is 15 residues. From germline, CDR1 is SGHRS and CDR2 YFSETQ. Trimming took 4 bases from V and 5 from J; bases not matched to a gene: 10. The CDR3 protein is CASSTVGQGGTEAFF. Written as DNA, the CDR3 is TGCGCCAGCAGCACGGTTGGACAGGGAGGAACTGAAGCTTTCTTT. Drawing the rest from reference TRBV5-1 and TRBJ1-1, the complete variable domain is KAGVTQTPRYLIKTRGQQVTLSCSPISGHRSVSWYQQTPGQGLQFLFEYFSETQRNKGNFPGRFSGRQFSNSRSEMNVSTLELGDSALYLCASSTVGQGGTEAFFGQGTRLTVV.

The chain employs TRBV5-6 and TRBJ2-5; a possible D gene is TRBD2 (6 bases). The V gene's germline CDR1 is SGHDT and CDR2 YYEEEE. This CDR3 has 15 residues. The germline V and J ends were trimmed by 1 base and 8 bases, with 18 bases remaining between them. The CDR3 DNA is TGTGCCAGCAGCTTGCGCGGGGTGGGGCCAGGTACCCAGTACTTC. It specifies CASSLRGVGPGTQYF.

The rearrangement joins TRBV6-4 to TRBJ2-3; no definite D call. Trimming cost V 0 bases and J 7 bases, with 2 bases left between them. Germline V gene sequence: CDR1 MRHNA, CDR2 SNTAGT. The CDR3 sequence is 11 residues long. CDR3 region: CASSDSYTQYF. The CDR3 DNA sequence: TGTGCCAGCAGTGACTCCTATACGCAGTATTTT.

The rearrangement uses TRBV7-2 and TRBJ2-1; no firm D call. From germline, CDR1 is SGHTA and CDR2 FQGNSA. Trimming removed 7 bases from V and 5 bases from J, with 12 bases in between. The CDR3 totals 13 residues. The DNA of the CDR3 is TGTGCCAGCACCTGGAGAGCTAACAATGAGCAGTTCTTC. The encoded protein is CASTWRANNEQFF.

This chain uses TRBV7-9 with TRBJ1-2, with TRBD1 matching over 7 bases. The J segment lost 3 bases and the V segment lost 1 base, leaving 11 bases of the junction unmatched. This CDR3 contains 17 residues. Per the germline V gene, CDR1 is SEHNR and CDR2 is FQNEAQ (reference sequence). CDR3 nucleotide sequence: TGTGCCAGCAGCTTAGGACAGGGCCTCGAAACGGACTATGGCTACACCTTC. Protein product: CASSLGQGLETDYGYTF.

The gene calls are TRBV19 and TRBJ2-7; TRBD1 is a possible D gene (6 bases). The germline V gene encodes CDR1 LNHDA and CDR2 SQIVND (reference sequence). V was cut by 4 bases and J by 0 bases, with 10 bases left in between. The length of the CDR3 is 14 residues. The CDR3 loop reads CASSRQESSYEQYF. The CDR3 region has the DNA TGTGCCAGTAGTAGACAGGAGAGCTCCTACGAGCAGTACTTC. Drawing the rest from reference TRBV19 and TRBJ2-7, the complete variable domain is DGGITQSPKYLFRKEGQNVTLSCEQNLNHDAMYWYRQDPGQGLRLIYYSQIVNDFQKGDIAEGYSVSREKKESFPLTVTSAQKNPTAFYLCASSRQESSYEQYFGPGTRLTVT.

The chain is built from TRBV4-3 and TRBJ2-1; 8 positions agree with TRBD2. The CDR3 contains 15 residues. Germline V gene lookup returns CDR1 LGHNA and CDR2 YSLEER. With 6 bases clipped from V and 1 base from J, the junction kept 5 bases outside the gene matches. The DNA for the CDR3 is TGCGCCAGCAGTCCTACTAGCGGATCCTACAATGAGCAGTTCTTC. Translation gives CASSPTSGSYNEQFF.

The chain recombines TRBV27 with TRBJ1-2, with TRBD1 matching over 7 bases. The germline V gene has CDR1 MNHEY and CDR2 SMNVEV (reference sequence). Trimming took 4 bases from V and 7 from J; bases not matched to a gene: 0. This CDR3 comprises 11 residues. DNA of the CDR3: TGTGCCAGCAGTTCAGGGGGTGGCTACACCTTC. Amino acid sequence: CASSSGGGYTF.

V gene TRBV19 combines with J gene TRBJ1-2; D might be TRBD1 (5 bases). Trimming pared 0 bases from V and 4 bases from J, leaving 12 bases between. CDR1 and CDR2 (germline): LNHDA, SQIVND (reference sequence). The CDR3 contains 15 residues. Here the CDR3 reads CASSIDSTGFYGYTF. In DNA, the CDR3 is TGTGCCAGTAGTATAGATAGTACAGGCTTCTATGGCTACACCTTC.

The chain is built from TRBV5-1 and TRBJ1-6, with D perhaps matching TRBD1 (5 bases). The CDR3 is 14 residues long. The germline CDR1 and CDR2 sequences are SGHRS and YFSETQ. Deletions cut 3 bases from V and 6 bases from J, with 10 bases between. CDR3 loop: CASSSDRSNSPLHF. The CDR3 nucleotides read TGCGCCAGCAGCTCAGACAGAAGTAATTCACCCCTCCACTTT.

J is TRBJ1-5 and V is TRBV4-3; D gene uncertain. Between the trimmed V and J ends, which lost 2 bases and 6 bases, there was a span of 11 bases. Germline CDR1 is LGHNA and CDR2 is YSLEER. CDR3 length: 14 amino acids. The CDR3 region has the DNA TGCGCCAGCAGCCAAACGGAAGGGAGTCAGCCCCAGCATTTT. Its translation: CASSQTEGSQPQHF.

The V gene is TRBV6-1, the J gene TRBJ1-5; TRBD1 is a possible D gene (5 bases). The ends were cut back, 0 bases at V and 0 bases at J, with 12 bases in the middle. This CDR3 is 17 amino acids long. Per germline, CDR1 MNHNS and CDR2 SASEGT. CDR3 residues: CASSEASIGVSNQPQHF. In DNA form, the CDR3 reads TGTGCCAGCAGTGAAGCGTCCATAGGGGTTAGCAATCAGCCCCAGCATTTT.

V gene TRBV3-1 (or the pseudogene TRBV3-2) combines with J gene TRBJ2-1, with a possible D match to TRBD1 (5 bases). V was cut by 4 bases and J by 0 bases, with 10 bases left in between. CDR3 length: 15 amino acids. From germline, CDR1 is LGHDT and CDR2 YNNKEL (reference sequence). The CDR3 reads CASSLRVSSYNEQFF. The CDR3 DNA follows: TGTGCCAGCAGCCTCAGGGTAAGCTCCTACAATGAGCAGTTCTTC.

About this clone: A read error may produce the germline difference seen at one junction end. The rearrangement links TRBV7-2 to TRBJ2-1; tentative D call: TRBD2 (6 bases). This CDR3 has 15 residues. Germline V gene lookup returns CDR1 SGHTA and CDR2 FQGNSA. CDR3 sequence reads: CASSLGRSSNNEQFF. The DNA of the CDR3 is TGTGCCAGCAGCTTGGGGAGGTCCTCCAACAATGAGCAGTTCTTC. The full variable domain, its missing parts supplied by reference TRBV7-2 and TRBJ2-1, is GAGVSQSPSNKVTEKGKDVELRCDPISGHTALYWYRQSLGQGLEFLIYFQGNSAPDKSGLPSDRFSAERTGGSVSTLTIQRTQQEDSAVYLCASSLGRSSNNEQFFGPGTRLTVL.

The chain uses TRBV9 and TRBJ1-1, with 8 bases identical to TRBD1. Germline CDR1 reads SGDLS; CDR2 reads YYNGEE. With 0 bases clipped from V and 4 bases from J, the junction kept 8 bases outside the gene matches. The CDR3 is 16 amino acids. The CDR3 reads CASSVGTGFSGTEAFF. As DNA, the CDR3 is TGTGCCAGCAGCGTAGGGACAGGGTTTTCGGGCACTGAAGCTTTCTTT.

The chain couples TRBV10-3 to TRBJ2-7, with 9 bases identical to TRBD1. J lost 4 bases, V lost 7 bases, and 8 bases had no gene match. Germline CDR1 reads ENHRY; CDR2 reads SYGVKD. The CDR3 is 14 amino acids. The CDR3 DNA follows: TGTGCCATCACCGCGACAGGGGGAAGGTACGAGCAGTACTTC. The encoded protein is CAITATGGRYEQYF.

The chain couples TRBV27 to TRBJ1-6, with TRBD1 identical over 7 bases. The germline gives CDR1 MNHEY, CDR2 SMNVEV (reference sequence). CDR3 size: 13 residues. V trimming: 5 bases; J trimming: 9 bases; junction bases outside the gene matches: 4. CDR3 bases: TGTGCCAGCAGTATGGCAGGGGGTTCACCCCTCCACTTT. Amino acid sequence: CASSMAGGSPLHF.

The chain has TRBV15 and TRBJ1-5; D remains ambiguous. V lost 0 bases and J lost 4, with 10 bases in between. The CDR3 covers 15 residues. Germline V gene lookup returns CDR1 LNHNV and CDR2 YYDKDF (reference sequence). CDR3 amino acids: CATSRDGQPNQPQHF. CDR3 in DNA: TGTGCCACCAGCAGAGATGGGCAGCCTAATCAGCCCCAGCATTTT.

This sequence joins TRBV7-2 and TRBJ1-2, with 9 nucleotides matching TRBD1. Germline V gene sequence: CDR1 SGHTA, CDR2 FQGNSA. V dropped 5 bases and J dropped 4; count of bases not matched to a gene: 8. This CDR3 comprises 15 residues. The CDR3 here is CASSQRQGVFYGYTF. Written as DNA, the CDR3 is TGTGCCAGCAGCCAACGACAGGGGGTGTTCTATGGCTACACCTTC.

The V gene is TRBV11-2, the J gene TRBJ1-1; D is possibly TRBD1 (6 bases). CDR1 is SGHAT and CDR2 is FQNNGV in the germline V gene. The CDR3 has 17 amino acids. Deletions cut 2 bases from V and 2 bases from J, with 18 bases between. The CDR3 sequence is CASSLNLPAGANTEAFF. The CDR3 DNA reads as TGTGCCAGCAGCTTAAATCTTCCCGCGGGGGCCAACACTGAAGCTTTCTTT.

This clone was picked up a small number of times. The chain carries TRBV6-2 or TRBV6-3 and TRBJ2-3, with 13 bases matching TRBD2. The V segment lost 6 bases and the J segment 4 bases; nucleotides outside the gene matches: 1. From germline, CDR1 is MNHEY and CDR2 SVGEGT. CDR3 length: 14 residues. DNA of the CDR3: TGTGCCAGCAGCGGGACTAGCGGGGCAGATACGCAGTATTTT. It yields the protein CASSGTSGADTQYF.